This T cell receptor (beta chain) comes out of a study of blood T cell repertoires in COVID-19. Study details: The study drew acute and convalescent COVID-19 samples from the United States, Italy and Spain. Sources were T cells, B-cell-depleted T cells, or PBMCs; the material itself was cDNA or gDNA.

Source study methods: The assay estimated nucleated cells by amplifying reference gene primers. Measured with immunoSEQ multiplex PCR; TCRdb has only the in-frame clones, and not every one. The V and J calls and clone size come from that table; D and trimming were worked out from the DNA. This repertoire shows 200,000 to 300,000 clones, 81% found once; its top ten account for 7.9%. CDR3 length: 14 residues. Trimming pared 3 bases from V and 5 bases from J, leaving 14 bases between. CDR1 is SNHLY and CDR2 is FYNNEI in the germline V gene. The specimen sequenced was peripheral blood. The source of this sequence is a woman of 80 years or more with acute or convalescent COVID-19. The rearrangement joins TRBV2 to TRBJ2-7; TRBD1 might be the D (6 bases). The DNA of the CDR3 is TGTGCCAGCAGTGATTTGGTCACAGGGAACGAGCAGTACTTC. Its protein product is CASSDLVTGNEQYF.